Included here is one T cell receptor beta chain sequence, with context. This clone has only a few counts. What this receptor recognizes is not known. Base qualities were left out, and no much larger clone turns up one base away. Receptor libraries were prepared by the immunoSEQ multiplex PCR assay. A mixture of 60 forward primers for TCR Vbeta segments and 13 reverse primers for TCR Jbeta segments was used in the multiplex PCR. A multiplex PCR assay on genomic DNA amplified the CDR3 region of rearranged TCR beta genes. On the Illumina HiSeq System, the amplified TCR beta libraries were sequenced as 87-base-pair reads. Turning to the authors' computational methods: Across the 500 to 850 repertoires, a later analysis counted tens of millions of unique TCR beta chains, roughly 11 million of which were shared by at least two donors. Raw reads were error-corrected and collapsed into unique sequences by a nearest-neighbor algorithm in which closely related sequences were merged to remove PCR and sequencing errors. Alignment of CDR3 sequences to IMGT reference sequences was used to assign V, D and J gene segments. For a sequence to be retained, a match of at least six nucleotides was required to both a V gene segment and a J gene segment. Rearrangements were classified as productive when the CDR3 lacked stop codons and remained in frame with V and J, and all other rearrangements were classified as non-productive. CDR3 was defined by IMGT convention, running from the second conserved V-encoded cysteine to the conserved J-encoded phenylalanine. The earlier analysis of about 610 of the donors excluded sequences that lacked an unambiguous match to a single V gene segment. An earlier analysis of fewer than 750 of the donors called V segments functional above 56.7% productive rearrangements and segregating when the between-donor standard deviation exceeded 5%. A statistical classification framework was built to diagnose cytomegalovirus status from the catalog of TCR beta chain sequences. V and J gene assignment, in a later analysis, came from comparing TCR nucleotide sequences with IMGT/GENE-DB human TR gene sequences. The TCRdist pipeline was used in a later analysis to assign CDR3 sequences and most-parsimonious VDJ recombination scenarios. In a later analysis, each TCR beta chain was defined by its CDR3 amino acid sequence together with its V-gene family, and reads lacking a unique V-gene family were excluded. A later analysis removed several hundred highly shared, low-generation-probability nucleotide sequences to deal with suspected cross-contamination and a sequencing artifact. For each public chain, a later analysis derived a clonal expansion index from normalized ranks of inferred template counts within each repertoire. In a later analysis, generation probabilities were computed with a VDJ recombination model fitted to out-of-frame rearrangements, and the resulting probabilities were checked against IGoR. In a later analysis, hypergeometric tests were used to score TCR-TCR, TCR-HLA and TCR-CMV co-occurrence, with a repertoire-size bias correction applied to TCR pairs. False discovery rates were estimated in a later analysis by permuting HLA or CMV assignments 20 times. In a later analysis, co-occurring TCRs were grouped using DBSCAN, and TCRdist sequence similarity was added for clustering within HLA-allele-positive subsets. For co-occurrence clustering, repertoires with fewer than 30,000 or more than 120,000 public chains were excluded, along with roughly five repertoires with anomalous nucleotide sharing. Imported from immuneACCESS, the table was reduced by TCRdb to in-frame sequences with V and J called. These copies leave out some clones; in studies compared against another copy, an unresolved V gene accounts for under half, and the cause of the remainder is not known. V and J calls and clone size are those listed in that table; D and trimming were worked out from the DNA. In this sample the table shows about 150,000 clones, more than 80% of which occur a single time. The biggest ten clones account for 4.8% of the sample.

The cohort comprised 710 or so healthy bone marrow donors. Cohort members were all nominally healthy when sampled, although unrecorded immune exposures were likely present. The donor was CMV seronegative and was included in the group of a few hundred seronegative cohort members. A peripheral blood sample was collected from each donor, and TCR beta sequencing was performed on peripheral blood mononuclear cells. The Qiagen DNeasy Blood Extraction Kit was used to extract genomic DNA from the blood cell samples. This sample is drawn from a study of cytomegalovirus exposure and HLA in healthy donors (dated by TCRdb to the late 2010s). The study in broad terms: According to an earlier analysis of 550 to 700 of the donors, about 170 million T cells yielded roughly 110 million unique TCR beta sequences and approximately 300 Gb of sequence data. About 280 gigabases of sequencing data and 70 million to 85 million unique TCR sequences were included in an early release covering several hundred HLA-typed donors. HLA typing covered class I and class II loci at four-digit resolution. Among some 400 genotyped donors of the cohort, an average of approximately 230,000 unique TCR beta nucleotide sequences were sequenced per donor, roughly 18% of them non-productive. Every repertoire in the discovery cohort had been generated on one and the same sequencing platform. In an earlier analysis of 500 to 650 of the donors, high-throughput TCR beta sequencing was used to judge whether each TCR beta V gene segment behaved as functional or pseudogenic. About five DR-DQ haplotypes were handled as single units for association and clustering because linkage in the cohort was strong. A later analysis re-examined previously published TCR beta repertoires from around 670 donors and added high-resolution HLA genotyping to investigate patterns of TCR occurrence. In addition to the first cohort of 500 to 850 subjects, a separate validation cohort of some 120 different subjects was used. Rather than drawing on any new phenotypic data, the later analysis identified candidate immune exposures from TCR beta sequences and the way those sequences occurred across donors. Among the roughly 410 genotyped donors, 75% to 90% belonged to the genetic ancestry cluster associated with self-reported Caucasian donors. The study aimed to test whether cataloging public T cell receptors could reveal signatures of past pathogen exposure. The study used immunosequencing to profile the T cell repertoires of approximately 630 subjects and linked those repertoires to cytomegalovirus serostatus. Donor age, sex, ethnicity and CMV serostatus were compiled together with the repertoire data. The number of donors typed differed by locus, with 629-630 for A, B, C, DRB1 and DQB1, more than 500 for DQA1, 600 to 610 for DPA1, and under 490 for DPB1. To predict cytomegalovirus infection status, the study combined high-throughput TCR immunosequencing, statistical association of individual TCRs with disease status, and machine learning. A later genetic analysis used genome-wide SNP genotypes for about 60% of the roughly 670 donors, treating that subset as a discovery cohort. General conclusions and limits of the study: The 87-base-pair reads could not distinguish some IMGT-functional V segments, including TRBV6-2 and TRBV6-3, so those segments were excluded. Presence/absence analyses assumed roughly uniform sequencing depth across donors, an assumption that may not hold. The classifier was reported to diagnose cytomegalovirus status with high specificity and sensitivity in both the original and validation cohorts. According to a later analysis, most CMV-associated TCR beta chains appeared to be HLA-restricted, and the HLA associations seemed to be driven largely by CMV exposure. CMV serostatus was the only immune exposure information available for the cohort. A further reported finding was that TCR beta sequences accurately predicted the HLA-A and HLA-B alleles for most subjects in the first cohort. Compared with the approximately 700-donor mean, donors in an Asian-associated ancestry cluster had fewer N-insertions in productive TCRs, according to a later genetic analysis. V-gene and J-gene trimming of TCR beta chains was associated with a missense DCLRE1C variant in a later genetic analysis, and the association was replicated in an independent cohort. In a later analysis, the rate of TCR association differed among HLA loci, with DRB1 alleles having the most associated TCRs and HLA-C alleles having the fewest. When HLA alleles, especially DR and DQ, strongly co-occurred, TCR associations were difficult to assign to individual alleles. In an earlier analysis of fewer than 700 of the donors, most TCR beta V segments appeared in productive rearrangements about 90% or about 30% of the time, broadly matching IMGT annotations. Most TCR sequences were seen in very few donors, while some public TCRs were found in many individuals. Because counts were too low, 15 to 20 rarely observed V segments, including chromosome 9 orphons, were excluded from the earlier analysis of under 650 of the donors. A later analysis reported that several top co-occurrence clusters appeared linked to parvovirus B19, influenza, CMV and Epstein-Barr virus. HLA typing was unavailable for some donors at each locus, so association tests used only the typed subset. Linkage disequilibrium might explain the correlated functional status among segregating V segments, but an unknown experimental factor could not be excluded. According to the authors, the approach could potentially be generalized to other disease states and immunological phenotypes. A cluster of highly shared sequence variants was judged likely to represent a technical artifact of the sequencing pipeline. In vitro tests confirmed that three of the cytomegalovirus-associated TCR beta chains recognize cytomegalovirus antigens. A total of about 150 TCR beta chains were listed by the study as associated with cytomegalovirus. In a later analysis, HLA-associated TCR beta chains were found to be more clonally expanded and to have lower generation probabilities than equally common non-associated chains. A later analysis associated about 17,000 TCR beta sequences with specific HLA alleles at a false discovery rate of 0.05. This cohort had only TCR beta chains sequenced, and the lack of alpha or paired-chain data limited which features could be detected.

Deletion took 0 bases off V and 8 bases off J, with a span of 19 bases between the germline ends. Spanning cysteine to phenylalanine, the CDR3 consists of 17 amino acids. Of the read, only the CDR3 DNA is kept; its 51 bases are in frame from base 1. Sequences LGHNA (CDR1) and YNFKEQ (CDR2) are obtained from the germline V gene. The V gene is TRBV4-2 and the J gene is TRBJ1-4; 6 matching bases give a weak D call of TRBD1. This receptor was obtained from a man aged 18-30 years in good health and CMV-seronegative. Sequencing was performed on PBMCs. This receptor carries the CDR3 CASSQDPGTWSVEKLFF. The nucleotides are TGTGCCAGCAGCCAAGACCCGGGGACATGGTCGGTGGAAAAACTGTTTTTT.